This T cell receptor beta chain emerged from a study of blood T cell repertoires in COVID-19. The germline CDR1 and CDR2 sequences are MNHEY and SMNVEV (reference sequence). V was clipped by 0 bases and J by 8 bases, with 13 bases between them. The CDR3 contains 14 residues. The method was immunoSEQ multiplex PCR; TCRdb's version includes in-frame clones alone and lacks a portion of them. This table has some 250,000 clones, roughly 80% appearing once. The sequence was collected from an elderly woman with acute or convalescent COVID-19. The chain joins TRBV27 to TRBJ1-2, with D perhaps TRBD1 (5 bases). Sequenced material: peripheral blood. DNA for the CDR3: TGTGCCAGCAGTTTATCGGGAGGGGATTCGGGCTACACCTTC. It encodes CASSLSGGDSGYTF.